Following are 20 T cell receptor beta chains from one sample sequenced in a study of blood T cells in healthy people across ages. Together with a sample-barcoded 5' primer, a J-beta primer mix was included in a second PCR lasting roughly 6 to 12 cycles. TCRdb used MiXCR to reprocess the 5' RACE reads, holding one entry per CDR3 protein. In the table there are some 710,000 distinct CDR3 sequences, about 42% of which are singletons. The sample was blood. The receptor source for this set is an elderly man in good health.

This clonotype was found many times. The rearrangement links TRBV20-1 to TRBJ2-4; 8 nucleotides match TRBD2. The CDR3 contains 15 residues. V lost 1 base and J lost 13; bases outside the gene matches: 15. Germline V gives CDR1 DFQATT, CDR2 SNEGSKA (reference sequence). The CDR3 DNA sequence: TGCAGTGCTAGAGGGTCAGCGGGGGACTCTACGACACAGTACTTC. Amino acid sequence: CSARGSAGDSTTQYF.

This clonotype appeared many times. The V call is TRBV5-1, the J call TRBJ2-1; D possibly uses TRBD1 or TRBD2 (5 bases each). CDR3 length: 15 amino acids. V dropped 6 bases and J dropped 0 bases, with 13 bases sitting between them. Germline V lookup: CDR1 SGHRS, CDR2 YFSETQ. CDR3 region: CASTRTRGSYNEQFF. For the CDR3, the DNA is TGCGCCAGCACTCGTACTAGGGGCTCCTACAATGAGCAGTTCTTC. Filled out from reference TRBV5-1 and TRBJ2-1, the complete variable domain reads KAGVTQTPRYLIKTRGQQVTLSCSPISGHRSVSWYQQTPGQGLQFLFEYFSETQRNKGNFPGRFSGRQFSNSRSEMNVSTLELGDSALYLCASTRTRGSYNEQFFGPGTRLTVL.

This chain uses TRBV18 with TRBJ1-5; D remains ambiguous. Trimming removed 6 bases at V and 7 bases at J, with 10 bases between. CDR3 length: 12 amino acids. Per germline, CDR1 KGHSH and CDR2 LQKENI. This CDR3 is CASSPAGQPQHF. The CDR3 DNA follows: TGTGCCAGCTCCCCCGCAGGACAGCCCCAGCATTTT.

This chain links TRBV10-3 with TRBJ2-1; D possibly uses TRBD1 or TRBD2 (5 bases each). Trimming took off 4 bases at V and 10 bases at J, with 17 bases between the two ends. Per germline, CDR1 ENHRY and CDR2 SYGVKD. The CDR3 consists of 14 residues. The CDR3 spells CAISGGPTSEEQFF. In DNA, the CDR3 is TGTGCCATCAGTGGGGGACCCACAAGCGAAGAGCAGTTCTTC.

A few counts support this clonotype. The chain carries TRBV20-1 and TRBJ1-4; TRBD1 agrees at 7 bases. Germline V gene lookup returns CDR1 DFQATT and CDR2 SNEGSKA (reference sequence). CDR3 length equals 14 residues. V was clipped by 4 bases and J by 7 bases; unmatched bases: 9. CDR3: CSANSGQEGEKLFF. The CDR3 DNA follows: TGCAGTGCTAACTCTGGACAGGAAGGTGAAAAACTGTTTTTT.

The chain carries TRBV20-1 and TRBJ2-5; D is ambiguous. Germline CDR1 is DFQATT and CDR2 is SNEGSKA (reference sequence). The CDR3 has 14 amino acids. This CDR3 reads CNVLRTALQETQYF. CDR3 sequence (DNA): TGCAATGTTCTCAGGACGGCCCTGCAAGAGACCCAGTACTTC.

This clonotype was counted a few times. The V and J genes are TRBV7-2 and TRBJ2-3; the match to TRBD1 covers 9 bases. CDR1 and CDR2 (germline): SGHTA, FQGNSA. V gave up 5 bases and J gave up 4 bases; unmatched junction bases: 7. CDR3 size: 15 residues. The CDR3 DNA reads TGTGCCAGCAGCCCCAAGGACAGGGGATCAGATACGCAGTATTTT. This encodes CASSPKDRGSDTQYF. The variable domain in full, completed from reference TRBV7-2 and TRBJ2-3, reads GAGVSQSPSNKVTEKGKDVELRCDPISGHTALYWYRQSLGQGLEFLIYFQGNSAPDKSGLPSDRFSAERTGGSVSTLTIQRTQQEDSAVYLCASSPKDRGSDTQYFGPGTRLTVL.

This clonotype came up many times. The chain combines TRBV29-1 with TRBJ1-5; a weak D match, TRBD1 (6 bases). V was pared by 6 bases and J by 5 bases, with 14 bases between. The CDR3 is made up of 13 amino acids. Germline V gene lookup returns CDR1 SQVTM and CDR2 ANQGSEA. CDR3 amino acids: CSVSRDNDQPQHF. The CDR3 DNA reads TGCAGCGTGAGCCGGGACAATGATCAGCCCCAGCATTTT.

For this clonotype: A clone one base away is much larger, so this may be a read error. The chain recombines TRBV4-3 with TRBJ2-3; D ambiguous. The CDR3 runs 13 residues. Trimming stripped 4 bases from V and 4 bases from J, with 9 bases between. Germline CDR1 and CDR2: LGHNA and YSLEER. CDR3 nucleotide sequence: TGCGCCAGCAGCCGAGCCATTCCAGATACGCAGTATTTT. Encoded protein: CASSRAIPDTQYF.

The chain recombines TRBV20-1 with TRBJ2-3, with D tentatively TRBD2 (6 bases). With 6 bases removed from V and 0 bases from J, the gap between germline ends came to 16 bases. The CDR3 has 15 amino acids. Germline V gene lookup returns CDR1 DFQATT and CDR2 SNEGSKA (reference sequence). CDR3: CSAGTGETSTDTQYF. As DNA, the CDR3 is TGCAGTGCCGGGACTGGAGAAACTAGCACAGATACGCAGTATTTT.

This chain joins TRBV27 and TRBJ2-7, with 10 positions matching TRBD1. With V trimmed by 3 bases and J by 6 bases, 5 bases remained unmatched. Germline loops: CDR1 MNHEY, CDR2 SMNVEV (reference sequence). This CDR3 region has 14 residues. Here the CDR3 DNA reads TGTGCCAGCAGTTTTTGGGACAGGGGCGGCGAGCAGTACTTC. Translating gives CASSFWDRGGEQYF.

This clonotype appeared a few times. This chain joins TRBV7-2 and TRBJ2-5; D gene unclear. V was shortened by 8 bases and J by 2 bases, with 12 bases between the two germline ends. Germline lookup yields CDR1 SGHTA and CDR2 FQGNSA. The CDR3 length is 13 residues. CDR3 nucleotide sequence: TGTGCCAGCGGTCCGATAAAACAAGAGACCCAGTACTTC. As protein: CASGPIKQETQYF.

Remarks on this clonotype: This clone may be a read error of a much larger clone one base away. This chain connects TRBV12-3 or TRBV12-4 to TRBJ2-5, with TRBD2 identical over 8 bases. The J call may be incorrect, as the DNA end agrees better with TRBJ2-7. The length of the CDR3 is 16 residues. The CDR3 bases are TGTACCAGCAGTACCATGACTAGCGCCTACTCCTACGAGCAGTACTTC. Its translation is CTSSTMTSAYSYEQYF.

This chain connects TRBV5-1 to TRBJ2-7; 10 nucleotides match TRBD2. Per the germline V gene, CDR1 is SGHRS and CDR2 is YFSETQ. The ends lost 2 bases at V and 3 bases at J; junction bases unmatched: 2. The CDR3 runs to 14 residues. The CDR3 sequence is CASSFVAGGYEQYF. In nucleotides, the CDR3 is TGCGCCAGCAGCTTTGTAGCGGGGGGCTACGAGCAGTACTTC.

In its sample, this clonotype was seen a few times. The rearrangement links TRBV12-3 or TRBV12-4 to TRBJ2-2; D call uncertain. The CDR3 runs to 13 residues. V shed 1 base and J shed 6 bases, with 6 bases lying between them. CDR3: CASSLGVAGELFF. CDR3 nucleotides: TGTGCCAGCAGTTTAGGGGTTGCCGGGGAGCTGTTTTTT.

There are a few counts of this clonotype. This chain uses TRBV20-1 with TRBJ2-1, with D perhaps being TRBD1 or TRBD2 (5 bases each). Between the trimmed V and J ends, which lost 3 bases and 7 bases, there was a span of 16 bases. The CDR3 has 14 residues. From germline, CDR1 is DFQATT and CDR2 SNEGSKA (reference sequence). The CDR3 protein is CSASEGPLKNEQFF. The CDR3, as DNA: TGCAGTGCTAGCGAGGGGCCCCTCAAGAATGAGCAGTTCTTC.

CDR3 bases: TGTGCCAGCAGTTTATCCTCGAACACCGGGGAGCTGTTTTTT. It translates to CASSLSSNTGELFF. V is TRBV28 and J is TRBJ2-2; D is unresolved. Germline assignment: CDR1 MDHEN and CDR2 SYDVKM. The CDR3 consists of 14 residues. The V end was cut by 1 base, the J end by 0 bases, with 3 bases between.

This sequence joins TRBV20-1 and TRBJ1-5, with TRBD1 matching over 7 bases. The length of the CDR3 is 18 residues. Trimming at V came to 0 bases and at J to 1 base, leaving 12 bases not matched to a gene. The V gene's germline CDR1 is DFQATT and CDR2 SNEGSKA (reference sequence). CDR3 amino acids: CSARDQGGRGDSNQPQHF. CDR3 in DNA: TGCAGTGCTAGAGATCAAGGGGGCAGGGGGGACAGCAATCAGCCCCAGCATTTT.

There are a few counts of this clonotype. In DNA form, the CDR3 reads TGCAGTGCAAACGACTGGCAGTCAGGCTACGAGCAGTACTTC. It is translated as CSANDWQSGYEQYF. The chain combines TRBV20-1 with TRBJ2-7; D is uncertain. The V gene's germline CDR1 is DFQATT and CDR2 SNEGSKA (reference sequence). The CDR3 totals 14 residues. Trimming shortened V by 6 bases and J by 3 bases, and 18 bases separated the two germline ends.

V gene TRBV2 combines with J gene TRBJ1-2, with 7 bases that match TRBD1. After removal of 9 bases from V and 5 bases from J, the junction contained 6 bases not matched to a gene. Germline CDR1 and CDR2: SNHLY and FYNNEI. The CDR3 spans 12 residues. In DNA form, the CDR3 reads TGTGCCAGTGAAGGGGGCCCATATGGCTACACCTTC. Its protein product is CASEGGPYGYTF.